Sequencing of this T cell receptor beta chain was carried out in a study of CXCR3-negative and CXCR3-positive naive CD8 T cells. UMI-labeled TRB cDNA libraries were prepared by 5' RACE. One entry per CDR3 protein, without DNA, is what TCRdb gives after re-calling the 5' RACE reads. The listing records approximately 41,000 distinct CDR3 sequences. A word on this clonotype: Its antigen remains unidentified.

Study-level points and caveats: Comparably high diversity marked both naive subsets, whereas memory CD8+ cells had much lower diversity. Unlike memory cells, which differed, naive CXCR3-negative and CXCR3-positive cells had similar TRBV-TRBJ usage.

CDR1 is MGHRA and CDR2 is YSYEKL in the germline V gene. CDR3 length: 14 amino acids. The specimen was memory CD8+ T cells from blood. The chain joins TRBV4-1 to TRBJ2-7. This receptor was obtained from a human donor in good health. Some clones in this sample may be carry-over from other donors' samples. The CDR3: CASSQDLGGYEQYF.